This T cell receptor (beta chain) was recovered during a study of T cells in Graves' hyperthyroidism and ophthalmopathy. Those patients with uncontrolled infection, other autoimmune disease, pregnancy or lactation were excluded. Thyroid ultrasound and orbital computed tomography, with clinical symptoms and serum thyroxine and TRAb, informed diagnoses. Worth noting for this clonotype: Antigen: not known.

Study-wide results and caveats: Most clonotypes that expanded in the thyroid above 0.001 also showed up in blood. From stable hyperthyroidism, ophthalmopathy was set apart by a 13 V-J model.

Germline V gives CDR1 SGHDN, CDR2 FVKESK. The CDR3 loop spans 11 amino acids. It was RNA transcripts that yielded the amplified TCR beta CDR3 regions. The study used the HTBI primer set for a first-round RT-PCR of the TCR CDR3. TCRdb re-called the multiplex PCR reads with MiXCR, one entry per CDR3 protein. The table records around 600,000 distinct CDR3 sequences, about 45% of them present only once. The sample comprised peripheral blood or thyroid tissue (not recorded which). V and J are TRBV14 and TRBJ2-5; no reliable D call. The J call may be in error: the DNA end matches TRBJ2-1 better. This clonotype was sampled from an adult man with Graves' disease, either hyperthyroidism or ophthalmopathy (not recorded which). The CDR3 loop is CASSQQETQFF. CDR3 bases: TGTGCCAGCAGCCAGCAAGAGACCCAGTTCTTC.